Following are 26 T cell receptor beta chains from one sample sequenced in a study of T cell responses to AZD1222 COVID-19 vaccine. TCRdb keeps only in-frame clones here, not all; method: immunoSEQ multiplex PCR. The sample gives around 140,000 clones, 92% of which show up once; roughly 1.8% is in the top ten. The sample in question was peripheral blood, obtained on day 0 of AZD1222 vaccination. Receptors originate from an adult in good health.

The CDR3 DNA reads as TGTGCCAGCAGCCCGGACGGCACCGGGGAGCTGTTTTTT. This translates into CASSPDGTGELFF. The J gene is TRBJ2-2, the V gene TRBV7-3; D unclear. Germline V lookup: CDR1 SGHTA, CDR2 FQGTGA. The CDR3 runs to 13 residues. V was clipped by 5 bases and J by 4 bases, with 8 bases between them.

CDR3 in amino acids: CASSPRTVQETQYF. DNA for the CDR3: TGTGCCAGCAGCCCGCGGACAGTTCAAGAGACCCAGTACTTC. The J gene is TRBJ2-5, the V gene TRBV7-9; D might be TRBD1 (6 bases). Trimming pared 5 bases from V and 2 bases from J, leaving 12 bases between. CDR3 length: 14 residues. CDR1 and CDR2 (germline): SEHNR, FQNEAQ (reference sequence).

The chain combines TRBV6-5 with TRBJ1-5; possibly TRBD1 for D (5 bases). Germline CDR1 MNHEY, CDR2 SVGAGI. V was shortened by 0 bases and J by 0 bases, with 9 bases between the two germline ends. CDR3 length: 16 residues. In DNA, the CDR3 is TGTGCCAGCAGTTACTCCGGGGGTAATAGCAATCAGCCCCAGCATTTT. Its translation: CASSYSGGNSNQPQHF.

This clone is a singleton in its sample. This rearrangement joins TRBV18 to TRBJ2-7; perhaps TRBD2 as D (8 bases). CDR1 KGHSH and CDR2 LQKENI come from the germline V gene. The CDR3 runs 15 residues. The ends were cut back, 3 bases at V and 3 bases at J, with 15 bases in the middle. For the CDR3, the DNA is TGTGCCAGCTCACCGGGGACAGCGGGGGTCTACGAGCAGTACTTC. Translated: CASSPGTAGVYEQYF. Full variable domain (outside the CDR3, taken from reference TRBV18 and TRBJ2-7): NAGVMQNPRHLVRRRGQEARLRCSPMKGHSHVYWYRQLPEEGLKFMVYLQKENIIDESGMPKERFSAEFPKEGPSILRIQQVVRGDSAAYFCASSPGTAGVYEQYFGPGTRLTVT.

The CDR3 region is CASSYGKGGIYEQYF. The CDR3 DNA follows: TGTGCCAGCAGTTACGGGAAAGGCGGGATCTACGAGCAGTACTTC. The chain uses TRBV6-6 and TRBJ2-7, with D possibly being TRBD2 (6 bases). The CDR3 sequence is 15 residues long. V dropped 2 bases and J dropped 3 bases, with 14 bases sitting between them. Per the germline V gene, CDR1 is MNHNY and CDR2 is SVGAGI (reference sequence).

The chain carries TRBV4-1 and TRBJ1-6; 8 bases match TRBD1. Germline V lookup: CDR1 MGHRA, CDR2 YSYEKL. V lost 4 bases and J lost 7; bases outside the gene matches: 9. This CDR3 spans 16 amino acids. The chain's CDR3 is CASSRYSRDRNSPLHF. For the CDR3, the DNA is TGCGCCAGCAGCCGGTACTCCCGGGACAGGAATTCACCCCTCCACTTT.

The chain uses TRBV11-1 and TRBJ2-2; perhaps TRBD2 as D (6 bases). With 4 bases removed from V and 0 bases from J, the gap between germline ends came to 9 bases. Germline-derived CDR1 and CDR2 are SGHAT and FQDESV (reference sequence). The CDR3 runs to 15 residues. The CDR3: CASSSDYSNTGELFF. CDR3 sequence (DNA): TGTGCCAGCAGCTCGGACTACTCGAACACCGGGGAGCTGTTTTTT.

This chain links TRBV9 with TRBJ2-2; 9 bases are shared with TRBD2. Trimming at V came to 0 bases and at J to 4 bases, leaving 16 bases not matched to a gene. The CDR3 loop spans 20 amino acids. CDR1 SGDLS and CDR2 YYNGEE come from the germline V gene. The CDR3 DNA reads TGTGCCAGCAGCGTAGGAACAGGGACCACCGGGACTAGCTTCACCGGGGAGCTGTTTTTT. Translated, it gives CASSVGTGTTGTSFTGELFF.

This chain uses TRBV5-4 with TRBJ1-6, with 8 bases aligning to TRBD1. The germline gives CDR1 SGHNT, CDR2 YYREEE (reference sequence). The CDR3 extends over 17 amino acids. V shed 3 bases and J 5 bases; nucleotides not matched to a gene: 10. The CDR3 DNA reads as TGTGCCAGCAGCTCCTCCCCGGACAGGGTCAATAATTCACCCCTCCACTTT. Protein: CASSSSPDRVNNSPLHF.

A note on this clone: The sample has other DNA sequences that encode this CDR3 too. This chain connects TRBV5-4 to TRBJ2-5, with 7 bases lining up with TRBD2. J lost 1 base, V lost 0 bases, and 0 bases had no gene match. Germline CDR1 is SGHNT and CDR2 is YYREEE (reference sequence). CDR3 length: 14 amino acids. The CDR3 is CASSLERGQETQYF. The CDR3 region has the DNA TGTGCCAGCAGCTTGGAGCGGGGCCAAGAGACCCAGTACTTC. Combining the CDR3 with reference TRBV5-4 and TRBJ2-5 gives the whole variable domain ETGVTQSPTHLIKTRGQQVTLRCSSQSGHNTVSWYQQALGQGPQFIFQYYREEENGRGNFPPRFSGLQFPNYSSELNVNALELDDSALYLCASSLERGQETQYFGPGTRLLVL.

The J gene is TRBJ2-1, the V gene TRBV9; 9 bases are shared with TRBD2. Germline-derived CDR1 and CDR2 are SGDLS and YYNGEE. With 0 bases clipped from V and 6 bases from J, the junction kept 4 bases outside the gene matches. The CDR3 is made up of 15 amino acids. Here the CDR3 reads CASSVGWTSVNEQFF. The CDR3 coding sequence is TGTGCCAGCAGCGTAGGATGGACTAGCGTCAATGAGCAGTTCTTC.

J is TRBJ2-7 and V is TRBV28; the D is unclear. The CDR3 length is 12 residues. The V end lost 5 bases, the J end lost 2 bases, and 7 bases lay between the germline ends. CDR1 is MDHEN, CDR2 SYDVKM, per germline. In nucleotides, the CDR3 is TGTGCCAGCAGTGTTCGCCCCTACGAGCAGTACTTC. Translated: CASSVRPYEQYF.

J is TRBJ1-5 and V is TRBV20-1; D unresolved. This CDR3 has 12 residues. With 3 bases removed from V and 4 bases from J, the gap between germline ends came to 7 bases. The germline gives CDR1 DFQATT, CDR2 SNEGSKA (reference sequence). The CDR3 nucleotides read TGCAGTGCTAGTGTCTATAATCAGCCCCAGCATTTT. This encodes CSASVYNQPQHF.

The V and J genes are TRBV5-6 and TRBJ1-1, with D unclear. Looked up from germline, CDR1 is SGHDT and CDR2 is YYEEEE. V was pared by 2 bases and J by 3 bases, with 8 bases between. The CDR3 consists of 13 residues. In nucleotides, the CDR3 is TGTGCCAGCAGCTTCAGTTGGTACACTGAAGCTTTCTTT. Encoded protein: CASSFSWYTEAFF.

The chain is built from TRBV5-1 and TRBJ2-2; 9 bases agree with TRBD1. Germline CDR1 reads SGHRS; CDR2 reads YFSETQ. V lost 0 bases to trimming and J lost 6 bases; unmatched junction nucleotides: 9. The CDR3 runs 17 residues. CDR3 region: CASSLGGQGFGPGELFF. CDR3 in DNA: TGCGCCAGCAGCTTGGGGGGACAGGGCTTCGGTCCCGGGGAGCTGTTTTTT.

This sequence joins TRBV5-4 and TRBJ2-5; 12 bases line up with TRBD2. This CDR3 has 15 residues. Trimming took 0 bases from V and 3 from J; bases not matched to a gene: 0. Per germline, CDR1 SGHNT and CDR2 YYREEE (reference sequence). This chain's CDR3 is CASSLGLAGEETQYF. The DNA for the CDR3 is TGTGCCAGCAGCTTGGGACTAGCGGGAGAAGAGACCCAGTACTTC.

The V call is TRBV14, the J call TRBJ2-4; no clear D. This CDR3 has 17 amino acids. Germline V gene data show CDR1 as SGHDN and CDR2 as FVKESK. V shed 1 base and J shed 0 bases, with 13 bases lying between them. In nucleotides, the CDR3 is TGTGCCAGCAGCCAAGGATCTCTTTGGCTAGCCAAAAACATTCAGTACTTC. Translated: CASSQGSLWLAKNIQYF.

V and J are TRBV19 and TRBJ1-3; the D is unclear. V shed 2 bases and J shed 0 bases, with 11 bases lying between them. The CDR3 contains 16 residues. Germline assignment: CDR1 LNHDA and CDR2 SQIVND (reference sequence). The CDR3 DNA reads as TGTGCCAGTAGTATAACGACCGCGCGCTCTGGAAACACCATATATTTT. This gives the protein CASSITTARSGNTIYF.

J is TRBJ2-2 and V is TRBV18; the D is unclear. The length of the CDR3 is 12 residues. CDR1 KGHSH and CDR2 LQKENI come from the germline V gene. The germline V and J ends were trimmed by 5 bases and 6 bases, with 7 bases remaining between them. DNA of the CDR3: TGTGCCAGCTCAATAAAGGCCGGGGAGCTGTTTTTT. Its translation is CASSIKAGELFF.

Written as DNA, the CDR3 is TGCGCCAGCAGCTTGGTCAGGGGAGGTGGAAACACCATATATTTT. Protein sequence: CASSLVRGGGNTIYF. The chain carries TRBV5-1 and TRBJ1-3; tentative D call: TRBD1 (6 bases). Germline lookup yields CDR1 SGHRS and CDR2 YFSETQ. Trimming removed 0 bases at V and 3 bases at J, with 10 bases between. This CDR3 contains 15 residues.

In this sample, this clone turned up once. The chain is built from TRBV10-3 and TRBJ2-7; 8 bases agree with TRBD2. The germline gives CDR1 ENHRY, CDR2 SYGVKD. The CDR3 consists of 18 residues. Unmatched junction bases numbered 14, after V lost 2 bases and J lost 2 bases. As DNA, the CDR3 is TGTGCCATCAGTGAGGGGGGTGGGAGCGGGAGTTTCACCTACGAGCAGTACTTC. Protein: CAISEGGGSGSFTYEQYF.

The chain combines TRBV3-1 (or the pseudogene TRBV3-2) with TRBJ1-4; D is ambiguous. Germline values: CDR1 LGHDT, CDR2 YNNKEL (reference sequence). The V gene lost 4 bases and the J gene lost 3 bases, with 9 bases spanning the gap. The length of the CDR3 is 14 residues. CDR3 residues: CASSPVSSNEKLFF. CDR3 coding DNA: TGTGCCAGCAGCCCGGTCTCTTCTAATGAAAAACTGTTTTTT.

The chain recombines TRBV15 with TRBJ1-2; 10 bases line up with TRBD1. The CDR3 length is 13 residues. The germline CDR1 and CDR2 sequences are LNHNV and YYDKDF (reference sequence). The trim removed 11 bases at V and 8 bases at J, leaving 11 bases unmatched. CDR3 region: CASTPRQGAGYTF. CDR3 DNA sequence: TGTGCCTCAACACCGCGACAGGGGGCAGGCTACACCTTC.

V usage is TRBV9 and J usage is TRBJ2-2, with 8 bases identical to TRBD1. Per the germline V gene, CDR1 is SGDLS and CDR2 is YYNGEE. V dropped 4 bases and J dropped 0; count of bases not matched to a gene: 5. The CDR3 totals 16 residues. Here the CDR3 DNA reads TGTGCCAGCAGCCCCCGGACAGGGACGAACACCGGGGAGCTGTTTTTT. It specifies CASSPRTGTNTGELFF.

This clone was seen a single time. This chain connects TRBV6-5 to TRBJ1-1; D is unclear. V lost 1 base and J lost 8, with 5 bases in between. The CDR3 has 11 amino acids. Germline V gives CDR1 MNHEY, CDR2 SVGAGI. CDR3: CASSYWREAFF. CDR3 coding DNA: TGTGCCAGCAGTTACTGGAGAGAAGCTTTCTTT.

This sequence joins TRBV5-4 and TRBJ2-3; TRBD2 matches 11 bases. This CDR3 is built from 15 residues. Germline lookup yields CDR1 SGHNT and CDR2 YYREEE (reference sequence). V shed 1 base, J shed 4 bases, and the junction held 2 bases outside the gene matches. CDR3: CASSLRLAGSDTQYF. CDR3 bases: TGTGCCAGCAGCTTGCGACTAGCGGGATCAGATACGCAGTATTTT.